Shown below are 7 T cell receptor beta chains from a single sample sequenced in a study of cytomegalovirus exposure and HLA in healthy donors. The primer mix had 60 Vbeta and 13 Jbeta primers. The data were produced by immunoSEQ multiplex PCR, yet TCRdb's version contains in-frame clones alone and is incomplete. The repertoire holds roughly 86,000 clones, with 50% to 75% as singletons. Material for sequencing was PBMCs. The receptors derive from a man under 40 in good health and CMV-seronegative.

V usage is TRBV28 and J usage is TRBJ1-2, with D uncertain. This CDR3 is built from 16 residues. The V gene lost 6 bases and the J gene lost 2 bases, with 19 bases spanning the gap. Germline V lookup: CDR1 MDHEN, CDR2 SYDVKM. The CDR3 loop is CASRSPQSPLNYGYTF. The DNA of the CDR3 is TGTGCCAGCAGATCCCCCCAAAGCCCTTTAAACTATGGCTACACCTTC.

This chain uses TRBV14 with TRBJ2-5, with 8 bases lining up with TRBD2. Trimming removed 3 bases from V and 2 bases from J; junction bases left unmatched: 14. CDR1 SGHDN and CDR2 FVKESK come from the germline V gene. CDR3 length: 18 amino acids. The CDR3 nucleotides are TGTGCCAGCAGCCACCACCCCCCCGGGAGCGGGGGTCAAGAGACCCAGTACTTC. Translating it yields CASSHHPPGSGGQETQYF.

This clone has just a few counts. The gene calls are TRBV21-1 and TRBJ1-5. TRBV21-1 is a recognized pseudogene. The CDR3 covers 10 residues. This CDR3 reads CASSNQPQHF. CDR3 nucleotide sequence: TGTGCCAGCTCTAATCAGCCCCAGCATTTT.

The chain couples TRBV5-4 to TRBJ2-3; TRBD2 matches 9 bases. Germline lookup yields CDR1 SGHNT and CDR2 YYREEE (reference sequence). V dropped 7 bases and J dropped 4; count of bases not matched to a gene: 7. CDR3 length: 14 residues. CDR3 coding DNA: TGTGCCAGCGGGAAGGGACTAGCCCCAGATACGCAGTATTTT. Translation: CASGKGLAPDTQYF.

The CDR3 loop reads CASSQDPGGTGYSYEQYF. CDR3 nucleotide sequence: TGTGCCAGCAGCCAAGACCCGGGCGGGACAGGGTATTCCTACGAGCAGTACTTC. The chain is built from TRBV4-2 and TRBJ2-7; 9 bases map to TRBD1. The germline V gene has CDR1 LGHNA and CDR2 YNFKEQ. Trimming removed 0 bases from V and 1 base from J; junction bases left unmatched: 10. The CDR3 runs to 18 residues.

This chain connects TRBV18 to TRBJ2-7, with D tentatively TRBD2 (5 bases). Deletions cut 6 bases from V and 3 bases from J, with 15 bases between. The CDR3 is made up of 14 amino acids. Per the germline V gene, CDR1 is KGHSH and CDR2 is LQKENI. Written as DNA, the CDR3 is TGTGCCAGCTCCCGTGGGGTGGGAGACTACGAGCAGTACTTC. Its translation is CASSRGVGDYEQYF.

The V gene is TRBV4-1, the J gene TRBJ2-3; 16 nucleotides match TRBD2. The CDR3 is 19 amino acids. The V and J ends lost 4 bases and 0 bases, in that order; junction bases with no gene match: 7. Looked up from germline, CDR1 is MGHRA and CDR2 is YSYEKL. As DNA, the CDR3 is TGCGCCAGCAGCCCCGGGACTAGCGGGAGGGGTTGGAGCACAGATACGCAGTATTTT. Amino acids: CASSPGTSGRGWSTDTQYF.